A single sample gave rise to the 7 T cell receptor beta chains below, sequenced in a study of cytomegalovirus exposure and HLA in healthy donors. In the PCR, 60 Vbeta and 13 Jbeta primers were used. The repertoire was sequenced with immunoSEQ multiplex PCR; TCRdb's copy has only in-frame clones and lacks some. The table shows 150,000 to 200,000 clones, with more than 60% occurring only once. The sequenced sample was PBMCs. The source of these receptors is a human donor in good health.

V and J are TRBV5-1 and TRBJ2-5; TRBD1 matches at 9 bases. The CDR3 loop spans 16 amino acids. Germline-derived CDR1 and CDR2 are SGHRS and YFSETQ. V lost 2 bases, J lost 5 bases, and 10 bases stayed unmatched. For the CDR3, the DNA is TGCGCCAGCAGCTTAACAGGGGGCGGCATCCAGGAGACCCAGTACTTC. This sequence encodes CASSLTGGGIQETQYF. The entire variable domain, with the rest obtained from reference TRBV5-1 and TRBJ2-5, is as follows: KAGVTQTPRYLIKTRGQQVTLSCSPISGHRSVSWYQQTPGQGLQFLFEYFSETQRNKGNFPGRFSGRQFSNSRSEMNVSTLELGDSALYLCASSLTGGGIQETQYFGPGTRLLVL.

This chain joins TRBV11-3 and TRBJ2-7, with D possibly matching TRBD2 (5 bases). CDR3 length: 14 amino acids. Germline values: CDR1 SGHNT, CDR2 YENEEA. Trimming cost V 3 bases and J 1 base, with 10 bases left between them. The CDR3 is CASSLAGESYEQYF. CDR3 coding DNA: TGTGCCAGCAGCTTGGCCGGGGAGTCCTACGAGCAGTACTTC.

This chain uses TRBV29-1 with TRBJ1-2, with 7 bases aligning to TRBD1. This CDR3 has 14 residues. Germline lookup yields CDR1 SQVTM and CDR2 ANQGSEA. The V gene end was trimmed by 0 bases and the J gene end by 5 bases; junction bases not matched to a gene: 6. Written as DNA, the CDR3 is TGCAGCGTTGAAGATGGGGACAGCCTGTATGGCTACACCTTC. Translated, it gives CSVEDGDSLYGYTF.

This clone was picked up a small number of times. The chain carries TRBV18 and TRBJ1-1; TRBD1 matches 8 bases. With V trimmed by 2 bases and J by 6 bases, 8 bases remained unmatched. The germline V gene encodes CDR1 KGHSH and CDR2 LQKENI. This CDR3 contains 15 residues. CDR3 amino acids: CASSPNFGDRPEAFF. The DNA of the CDR3 is TGTGCCAGCTCACCAAATTTCGGGGACAGGCCTGAAGCTTTCTTT.

The J gene is TRBJ1-6, the V gene TRBV19; 8 bases are a match to TRBD1. This CDR3 has 15 residues. V lost 8 bases, J lost 5 bases, and 8 bases stayed unmatched. Germline values: CDR1 LNHDA, CDR2 SQIVND (reference sequence). The CDR3: CASETGDGNNSPLHF. The CDR3 DNA follows: TGTGCCAGTGAGACAGGGGACGGGAATAATTCACCCCTCCACTTT.

The V call is TRBV7-2, the J call TRBJ2-5, with a weak D call TRBD1 (6 bases). The CDR3 spans 14 residues. CDR1 and CDR2 (germline): SGHTA, FQGNSA. V lost 4 bases and J 4 bases, leaving 13 bases between the germline ends. CDR3 in amino acids: CASSSQGGTETQYF. CDR3 DNA sequence: TGTGCCAGCAGCTCCCAAGGGGGTACAGAGACCCAGTACTTC. Filled out from reference TRBV7-2 and TRBJ2-5, the complete variable domain reads GAGVSQSPSNKVTEKGKDVELRCDPISGHTALYWYRQSLGQGLEFLIYFQGNSAPDKSGLPSDRFSAERTGGSVSTLTIQRTQQEDSAVYLCASSSQGGTETQYFGPGTRLLVL.

The count of this clone is one. V and J are TRBV5-1 and TRBJ1-1, with D unclear. The ends were cut back, 3 bases at V and 0 bases at J, with 21 bases in the middle. In germline, CDR1 is SGHRS, CDR2 YFSETQ. CDR3 size: 18 residues. CDR3 DNA sequence: TGCGCCAGCAGCTCGACGACGCGGGCTTTGGCTATGAACACTGAAGCTTTCTTT. It codes for CASSSTTRALAMNTEAFF.